This TCR beta chain came from a study of OX40 agonist ivuxolimab in advanced cancers. Across the study: The dose-escalation cohort had hepatocellular carcinoma, melanoma, renal cell or head and neck cancer. Participants averaged about 60 years of age (range about 23 to 90) and were around 80% male. Study-wide results and limits: Within 6 weeks, CD4+ and CD8+ blood T cells expanded clonally at 0.1 to 3.0 mg/kg.

On this clone: The antigen is not known.

V was trimmed by 4 bases and J by 0 bases, leaving 16 bases between them. Looked up from germline, CDR1 is SQVTM and CDR2 is ANQGSEA. The CDR3 length is 15 residues. Using immunoSEQ multiplex PCR, the repertoire was profiled, and TCRdb retains in-frame clones only, with some absent. The data show 64,000 or so clones, approximately 80% seen once. Blood specimens came from baseline, cycle 4 day 1, and cycle 7 day 1. The rearrangement links TRBV29-1 to TRBJ2-7; no clear D. Sequencing was performed on CD4+ or CD8+ T cells sorted from blood, taken in a trial of the OX40 agonist ivuxolimab. The source is an adult with an advanced solid tumor such as melanoma, head and neck, liver or kidney cancer. CDR3 loop: CSVVPYPQISYEQYF. CDR3 nucleotides: TGCAGCGTTGTCCCTTACCCACAGATCTCCTACGAGCAGTACTTC.